These 17 T cell receptor beta chains were all obtained from the same sample, sequenced in a study of somatic reversion in DOCK8 deficiency. TRB libraries came from one-step amplicon PCR on around 90 ng genomic DNA with EuroClonality-NGS primers. TCRdb independently ran MiXCR on the multiplex PCR reads; one entry per CDR3 protein. The repertoire holds several thousand distinct CDR3 sequences, with around 25% as singletons. Source material: peripheral blood. These receptors all come from a human donor in good health.

The rearrangement links TRBV20-1 to TRBJ1-2; D is unclear. The CDR3 runs to 16 residues. V shed 6 bases and J shed 2 bases, with 22 bases lying between them. Germline assignment: CDR1 DFQATT and CDR2 SNEGSKA (reference sequence). CDR3 DNA: TGCAGTGCCGCGACCCCCTACTCAAACTCAAACTATGGCTACACCTTC. Encoded protein: CSAATPYSNSNYGYTF.

This CDR3 reads CSASGGGPFNQPQHF. In nucleotides, the CDR3 is TGCAGTGCTAGCGGCGGGGGGCCCTTCAATCAGCCCCAGCATTTT. The V call is TRBV20-1, the J call TRBJ1-5; D may be TRBD1 (6 bases). The CDR3 has 15 residues. The germline CDR1 and CDR2 sequences are DFQATT and SNEGSKA (reference sequence). V lost 3 bases and J 3 bases, leaving 15 bases between the germline ends.

The chain is built from TRBV6-4 and TRBJ2-1; 8 nucleotides agree with TRBD2. The CDR3 has 15 amino acids. Germline lookup yields CDR1 MRHNA and CDR2 SNTAGT. J gave up 4 bases and V 2 bases, and 4 bases lay outside the gene matches. In nucleotides, the CDR3 is TGTGCCAGCAGTGACATCGGGGGGGATTACAATGAGCAGTTCTTC. It yields the protein CASSDIGGDYNEQFF.

The chain carries TRBV7-9 and TRBJ1-6, with TRBD1 matching over 9 bases. The CDR3 has 15 residues. J gave up 8 bases and V 3 bases, and 5 bases lay outside the gene matches. Per germline, CDR1 SEHNR and CDR2 FQNEAQ (reference sequence). CDR3 sequence reads: CASSLGDRADSPLHF. In DNA, the CDR3 is TGTGCCAGCAGCTTGGGGGACAGGGCGGATTCACCCCTCCACTTT.

This clonotype was picked up a small number of times. The rearrangement links TRBV5-1 to TRBJ1-6; D unclear. CDR3 length: 16 residues. V lost 0 bases, J lost 3 bases, and 10 bases lay in between. The germline CDR1 and CDR2 sequences are SGHRS and YFSETQ. The CDR3 DNA follows: TGCGCCAGCAGCTTGGATTGGGAGGACTATAATTCACCCCTCCACTTT. Translated, it gives CASSLDWEDYNSPLHF.

Only a few counts were recorded for this clonotype. The rearrangement uses TRBV20-1 and TRBJ1-2, with 7 bases matching TRBD1. Germline lookup yields CDR1 DFQATT and CDR2 SNEGSKA (reference sequence). The V and J ends lost 1 base and 1 base, in that order; junction bases with no gene match: 12. This CDR3 contains 17 residues. The CDR3 DNA reads as TGCAGTGCTAGAGTAACCGCGGGACAGAAGTTTAACTATGGCTACACCTTC. Translating it yields CSARVTAGQKFNYGYTF.

In this sample, this clonotype is large. The chain recombines TRBV11-2 with TRBJ1-1; TRBD1 might be the D (6 bases). The length of the CDR3 is 15 residues. Germline V lookup: CDR1 SGHAT, CDR2 FQNNGV. Trimming removed 6 bases from V and 1 base from J, with 15 bases in between. The CDR3 region is CASSSRGTTNTEAFF. The CDR3 bases are TGTGCCAGCAGTTCACGGGGGACAACGAACACTGAAGCTTTCTTT.

The rearrangement uses TRBV10-2 and TRBJ1-1; D remains unclear. CDR3 length: 13 amino acids. The V gene's germline CDR1 is WSHSY and CDR2 SAAADI. V dropped 2 bases and J dropped 3 bases, with 7 bases sitting between them. The CDR3 bases are TGCGCCAGCAGTGAGGGATTTGACACTGAAGCTTTCTTT. Translating it yields CASSEGFDTEAFF.

V usage is TRBV27 and J usage is TRBJ2-3, with TRBD2 matching 10 bases. Germline CDR1 MNHEY, CDR2 SMNVEV (reference sequence). V lost 3 bases, J lost 2 bases, and 5 bases stayed unmatched. The length of the CDR3 is 16 residues. CDR3 bases: TGTGCCAGCAGTTTTTCGACTAGCGGGTACACAGATACGCAGTATTTT. Residues: CASSFSTSGYTDTQYF.

This clonotype is deemed large. The rearrangement links TRBV19 to TRBJ1-1, with D perhaps matching TRBD1 (5 bases). The CDR3 consists of 12 residues. Trimming pared 9 bases from V and 10 bases from J, leaving 18 bases between. Germline lookup yields CDR1 LNHDA and CDR2 SQIVND (reference sequence). The CDR3 DNA sequence: TGTGCCAGCCTCCCCGCGGCAGGGCGAGCTTTCTTT. This gives the protein CASLPAAGRAFF.

V gene TRBV28 combines with J gene TRBJ2-7, with D maybe TRBD1 (6 bases). V was shortened by 2 bases and J by 2 bases, with 13 bases between the two germline ends. The CDR3 contains 15 residues. From germline, CDR1 is MDHEN and CDR2 SYDVKM. The CDR3 nucleotides are TGTGCCAGCAGTTTACGAGGGGGTGTGACCTACGAGCAGTACTTC. This encodes CASSLRGGVTYEQYF.

The rearrangement links TRBV29-1 to TRBJ1-2; unclear D gene. The ends were cut back, 5 bases at V and 6 bases at J, with 7 bases in the middle. Germline V gene sequence: CDR1 SQVTM, CDR2 ANQGSEA. This CDR3 spans 10 amino acids. The chain's CDR3 is CSVIGHGYTF. The CDR3 coding sequence is TGCAGCGTTATCGGACATGGCTACACCTTC.

The V call is TRBV6-1, the J call TRBJ1-2; D unclear. The V gene lost 1 base and the J gene lost 7 bases, with 10 bases spanning the gap. Germline lookup yields CDR1 MNHNS and CDR2 SASEGT. The CDR3 is made up of 13 amino acids. The CDR3 here is CASSEGPTPGYTF. DNA for the CDR3: TGTGCCAGCAGTGAAGGACCAACCCCTGGCTACACCTTC.

This clonotype is categorized as medium-sized. The rearrangement links TRBV12-3 or TRBV12-4 to TRBJ1-1; 8 bases are shared with TRBD1. V dropped 10 bases and J dropped 10; count of bases not matched to a gene: 11. The CDR3 totals 12 residues. The CDR3: CAIRRGQLGAFF. The CDR3 DNA reads TGTGCCATCCGCAGGGGGCAACTCGGAGCTTTCTTT.

This clonotype qualifies as medium-sized (0.01 to 0.1%). The chain joins TRBV2 to TRBJ1-2; TRBD1 matches at 8 bases. In germline, CDR1 is SNHLY, CDR2 FYNNEI. V shed 10 bases and J 0 bases; nucleotides not matched to a gene: 10. This CDR3 has 15 amino acids. In DNA form, the CDR3 reads TGTGCCATAAGGCAGGGGGCGTTCGCTAACTATGGCTACACCTTC. Translation: CAIRQGAFANYGYTF.

V usage is TRBV5-1 and J usage is TRBJ2-7, with D perhaps TRBD1 (5 bases). The CDR3 contains 13 residues. CDR1 and CDR2 from the germline V gene are SGHRS and YFSETQ. V was trimmed by 4 bases and J by 4 bases, leaving 12 bases between them. The CDR3 DNA follows: TGCGCCAGCAGCGCGCCCGACAGTTACGAGCAGTACTTC. Translated, it gives CASSAPDSYEQYF.

This clonotype is medium-sized within its sample. The CDR3 loop reads CASSFGVDGYTF. CDR3 DNA sequence: TGTGCCAGCAGTTTTGGTGTGGATGGCTACACCTTC. The chain carries TRBV28 and TRBJ1-2; D is uncertain. This CDR3 is 12 amino acids long. Trimming left V 3 bases short and J 6 bases short, with 8 bases between. CDR1 is MDHEN and CDR2 is SYDVKM in the germline V gene.